The rows below give T cell receptor beta chains drawn from one sample of a study of cytomegalovirus exposure and HLA in healthy donors. Data came from immunoSEQ multiplex PCR; TCRdb stores just in-frame clones and leaves some out. This table holds 100,000 to 150,000 clones, around 80% found once. The sequenced sample consisted of PBMCs. All receptors derive from a woman in her twenties or thirties in good health and CMV-seronegative. Both conserved end residues are part of each CDR3. The order of the fields is CDR3 DNA, CDR3 protein, J gene, V gene, D gene, clone size. A D gene is named only where the DNA matches it firmly. Clone size appears in some rows only: once, few, many, or a class for an expanded clone.

cdr3_nt: TGTGCCACCAGCAGAACTAGGACTAGCGGGGGATACGAGCAGTACTTC; cdr3_aa: CATSRTRTSGGYEQYF; j_call: TRBJ2-7; v_call: TRBV15; d_call: TRBD2; clone_size: .
cdr3_nt: TGTGCTAGCAGCTTAGCGACTAGCGTGACCGGGGAGCTGTTTTTT; cdr3_aa: CASSLATSVTGELFF; j_call: TRBJ2-2; v_call: TRBV7-7; d_call: TRBD2; clone_size: .
cdr3_nt: TGTGCCAGCAGCTTAAAGATAGCGGGGGGCTACGAGCAGTACTTC; cdr3_aa: CASSLKIAGGYEQYF; j_call: TRBJ2-7; v_call: TRBV11-3; d_call: TRBD2; clone_size: .
cdr3_nt: TGTGCCAGTAGCCCGACTCGCAGCTCCTATAATTCACCCCTCCACTTT; cdr3_aa: CASSPTRSSYNSPLHF; j_call: TRBJ1-6; v_call: TRBV19; d_call: .; clone_size: .
cdr3_nt: TGTGCCAGCTCACCCGAAACAGCTAACTATGGCTACACCTTC; cdr3_aa: CASSPETANYGYTF; j_call: TRBJ1-2; v_call: TRBV18; d_call: .; clone_size: .
cdr3_nt: TGCGCCAGCAGCTTGTACAGGGGATCCTACGAGCAGTACTTC; cdr3_aa: CASSLYRGSYEQYF; j_call: TRBJ2-7; v_call: TRBV5-1; d_call: TRBD1; clone_size: .
cdr3_nt: TGCGCCAGCAGCCCAGAGGGTAACACTGAAGCTTTCTTT; cdr3_aa: CASSPEGNTEAFF; j_call: TRBJ1-1; v_call: TRBV5-1; d_call: .; clone_size: .
cdr3_nt: TGTGCCAGTAATACGGGACAGGGGGCTTCCAATGGAGTAAACGAGCAGTACTTC; cdr3_aa: CASNTGQGASNGVNEQYF; j_call: TRBJ2-7; v_call: TRBV27; d_call: TRBD1; clone_size: .
cdr3_nt: TGTGCCAGCACTCACCAGGGTACGGATACGCAGTATTTT; cdr3_aa: CASTHQGTDTQYF; j_call: TRBJ2-3; v_call: TRBV27; d_call: .; clone_size: .
cdr3_nt: TGTGCCAGCAGCTTGAGGTCTAGCGGGAGAGCGACACTGTACTTC; cdr3_aa: CASSLRSSGRATLYF; j_call: TRBJ2-7; v_call: TRBV5-6; d_call: TRBD2; clone_size: .
cdr3_nt: TGTGCCACCAGCAGAGGAGAAGGCAGGGTAGGTGAGCAGTACTTC; cdr3_aa: CATSRGEGRVGEQYF; j_call: TRBJ2-7; v_call: TRBV15; d_call: .; clone_size: .
cdr3_nt: TGTGCCAGCAGCACCGGGACAGACACATACAATGAGCAGTTCTTC; cdr3_aa: CASSTGTDTYNEQFF; j_call: TRBJ2-1; v_call: TRBV7-8; d_call: TRBD1; clone_size: .
cdr3_nt: TGTGCCAGCTCCGACAGGGTTGGGGATAGCAATCAGCCCCAGCATTTT; cdr3_aa: CASSDRVGDSNQPQHF; j_call: TRBJ1-5; v_call: TRBV27; d_call: TRBD1; clone_size: .
cdr3_nt: TGTGCCAGCAGTGAATATTGGGCCGGCGGGGACACCGGGGAGCTGTTTTTT; cdr3_aa: CASSEYWAGGDTGELFF; j_call: TRBJ2-2; v_call: TRBV25-1; d_call: .; clone_size: .
cdr3_nt: TGTGCCAGCAGCTTATCGCCACTCACAGATACACAGTATTTT; cdr3_aa: CASSLSPLTDTQYF; j_call: TRBJ2-3; v_call: TRBV7-2; d_call: .; clone_size: .
cdr3_nt: TGTGCCAGCAGTTTGTCAGGGGGCGGCACAGATACGCAGTATTTT; cdr3_aa: CASSLSGGGTDTQYF; j_call: TRBJ2-3; v_call: TRBV6-5; d_call: TRBD1; clone_size: .
cdr3_nt: TGTGCCAGTAGTAAGGGTACGGCTAGCGGGACCAGCTCCTACAATGAGCAGTTCTTC; cdr3_aa: CASSKGTASGTSSYNEQFF; j_call: TRBJ2-1; v_call: TRBV19; d_call: TRBD2; clone_size: .
cdr3_nt: TGCGCCAGCAGCCGACTAGGTAGCAATGAGCAGTTCTTC; cdr3_aa: CASSRLGSNEQFF; j_call: TRBJ2-1; v_call: TRBV4-3; d_call: .; clone_size: few
cdr3_nt: TGTGCCAGCAGTTCGTCCCACAGGACTGAAGCTTTCTTT; cdr3_aa: CASSSSHRTEAFF; j_call: TRBJ1-1; v_call: TRBV6-5; d_call: .; clone_size: .
cdr3_nt: TGTGCCAGCAGCTCAGGGGGCACTGAAGCTTTCTTT; cdr3_aa: CASSSGGTEAFF; j_call: TRBJ1-1; v_call: TRBV7-9; d_call: TRBD1; clone_size: .
cdr3_nt: TGCAGCGTTGAAGACAGGGGGCGGAGGGGTGGCTACACCTTC; cdr3_aa: CSVEDRGRRGGYTF; j_call: TRBJ1-2; v_call: TRBV29-1; d_call: TRBD1; clone_size: .
cdr3_nt: TGCGCCAGCAGCCCTCCGGGGGTTAGCAATCAGCCCCAGCATTTT; cdr3_aa: CASSPPGVSNQPQHF; j_call: TRBJ1-5; v_call: TRBV4-1; d_call: .; clone_size: .
cdr3_nt: TGTGCCAGCAGCTTAGTGGGGCTGTCTGATAATTCACCCCTCCACTTT; cdr3_aa: CASSLVGLSDNSPLHF; j_call: TRBJ1-6; v_call: TRBV7-9; d_call: .; clone_size: .
cdr3_nt: TGTGCCAGTCGTACCCTTAGACAGGGGAAGGGGAGAGGCTACACCTTC; cdr3_aa: CASRTLRQGKGRGYTF; j_call: TRBJ1-2; v_call: TRBV19; d_call: TRBD1; clone_size: .
cdr3_nt: TGCGCCAGCAGCCAAGGCTTGAGGGAGGGCCTCGGCGGGGAGCTGTTTTTT; cdr3_aa: CASSQGLREGLGGELFF; j_call: TRBJ2-2; v_call: TRBV4-1; d_call: TRBD2; clone_size: .
cdr3_nt: TGTGCCAGCAGTGCATCTTGGGGAGCCTATGGCTACACCTTC; cdr3_aa: CASSASWGAYGYTF; j_call: TRBJ1-2; v_call: TRBV6-1; d_call: .; clone_size: once
cdr3_nt: TGTGCCAGCAGCTTAGACAGGCTGTACGAGCAGTACTTC; cdr3_aa: CASSLDRLYEQYF; j_call: TRBJ2-7; v_call: TRBV7-2; d_call: .; clone_size: few
cdr3_nt: TGTGCCAGCAGCAAAGCGGTGGGCAGTCAGAACTATGGCTACACCTTC; cdr3_aa: CASSKAVGSQNYGYTF; j_call: TRBJ1-2; v_call: TRBV21-1; d_call: .; clone_size: .
cdr3_nt: TGTGCCAGTAGTATAGCAGAGACAGGGCCATTCTATGGCTACACCTTC; cdr3_aa: CASSIAETGPFYGYTF; j_call: TRBJ1-2; v_call: TRBV19; d_call: TRBD1; clone_size: .
cdr3_nt: TGTGCCAGCAGCGTAGCTGGGGGGACAGCAAACTATGGCTACACCTTC; cdr3_aa: CASSVAGGTANYGYTF; j_call: TRBJ1-2; v_call: TRBV9; d_call: TRBD1; clone_size: .
cdr3_nt: TGCGCCAGCAGTGAGTCGGCAACAACTAATGAAAAACTGTTTTTT; cdr3_aa: CASSESATTNEKLFF; j_call: TRBJ1-4; v_call: TRBV10-1; d_call: .; clone_size: .
cdr3_nt: TGTGCCAGCAGGTCGGCCGGGGGATTTGAAGCTTTCTTT; cdr3_aa: CASRSAGGFEAFF; j_call: TRBJ1-1; v_call: TRBV11-2; d_call: .; clone_size: .
cdr3_nt: TGTGCCAGCAGCGTAGTGGACGGCGGGAGGGCCGGGAATGAGCAGTTCTTC; cdr3_aa: CASSVVDGGRAGNEQFF; j_call: TRBJ2-1; v_call: TRBV9; d_call: TRBD2; clone_size: .
cdr3_nt: TGTGCCAGCAGGGCAGGGACAGGGAACACTGAAGCTTTCTTT; cdr3_aa: CASRAGTGNTEAFF; j_call: TRBJ1-1; v_call: TRBV2; d_call: TRBD1; clone_size: .
cdr3_nt: TGTGCCAGCAGCCAAGCCGCCCAATACATGAACACTGAAGCTTTCTTT; cdr3_aa: CASSQAAQYMNTEAFF; j_call: TRBJ1-1; v_call: TRBV4-2; d_call: .; clone_size: .
cdr3_nt: TGTGCCAGCAGGGGGACAGCGTCTTTTAACTATGGCTACACCTTC; cdr3_aa: CASRGTASFNYGYTF; j_call: TRBJ1-2; v_call: TRBV27; d_call: TRBD1; clone_size: few